The clone carrying this T cell receptor (beta chain) was seen a few times. The data were taken from a study of blood T cells in healthy people across ages. The second PCR ran about 7 to 12 cycles with a sample-barcoded 5' primer and J-beta primers. Carrying 12 random nucleotides, a template-switch adaptor labeled each individual cDNA molecule. TCRdb analysed the 5' RACE reads with MiXCR anew, one entry per CDR3 protein. The sample has about 970,000 distinct CDR3 sequences, just over 50% seen once. This CDR3 comprises 15 residues. Trimming cost V 6 bases and J 2 bases; bases outside gene matches: 7. CDR1 and CDR2 (germline): LGHNA, YNFKEQ.

This clonotype was sampled from a woman aged 55-70 years in good health. Sequenced material: blood. This sequence joins TRBV4-2 and TRBJ2-5; TRBD2 matches at 9 bases. CDR3 nucleotides: TGTGCCAGCAGGGGGACTAGCAGCCCGCAAGAGACCCAGTACTTC. Its protein product is CASRGTSSPQETQYF.